Sequencing of this TCR beta chain was carried out in a study of cytomegalovirus exposure and HLA in healthy donors. Study summary: From HLA-typed donors, an early data release held tens of millions of unique TCRs. Study-wide results and limits: Associated with cytomegalovirus, according to the listing, were 150 to 200 TCR beta chains.

The CDR3 is 15 amino acids. V lost 0 bases, J lost 7 bases, and 13 bases lay in between. Germline CDR1 MRHNA, CDR2 SNTAGT. Primers included in the PCR were 60 Vbeta and 13 Jbeta primers. TCRdb's table, derived via immunoSEQ multiplex PCR, lists solely in-frame clones and lacks some. The sample holds about 170,000 clones; around four fifths are singletons and the top ten take 2.5% to 4%. Remarks on this clone: The antigen is undetermined.

V and J are TRBV6-4 and TRBJ1-5; unclear D gene. This receptor was taken from a female donor in good health and CMV-seronegative. The sequencing sample was made of PBMCs. The CDR3 region is CASSDSGGRGQPQHF. The DNA for the CDR3 is TGTGCCAGCAGTGACTCCGGCGGGCGCGGCCAGCCCCAGCATTTT.